Listed below are T cell receptor beta chains from one sample, sequenced in a study of shared clonotypes between healthy human individuals. The table came from immunoSEQ multiplex PCR; TCRdb's copy has only in-frame clones and leaves some out. The repertoire consists of 950,000 to 1,300,000 clones, with about 80% occurring once and the leading ten covering 1.4%. Sequencing was performed on memory CD4+ T cells sorted from blood. These receptors came from a young man in good health. The CDR3 runs from the conserved cysteine through the conserved F or W. Fields, in order: J gene, CDR3 length, D gene, clone size, V gene, CDR3 protein, CDR3 DNA. A D gene is named only where the DNA matches it firmly. Size values are once, few and many counts, or a class for expanded clones, and some rows have none.

j_gene: TRBJ2-7
len: 11
d_gene: NA
abundance: few
v_gene: TRBV28
CDR3aa: CASSLSKKQYF
CDR3nt: TGTGCCAGCTCACTCTCGAAGAAGCAGTACTTC

j_gene: TRBJ2-2
len: 15
d_gene: NA
abundance: NA
v_gene: TRBV21-1
CDR3aa: CASSKANPDTGELFF
CDR3nt: TGTGCCAGCAGCAAAGCAAATCCGGACACCGGGGAGCTGTTTTTT

j_gene: TRBJ2-5
len: 16
d_gene: TRBD2
abundance: NA
v_gene: TRBV5-1
CDR3aa: CASSLDLAGGQKTQYF
CDR3nt: TGCGCCAGCAGCTTGGACCTAGCGGGGGGGCAGAAGACCCAGTACTTC

j_gene: TRBJ2-1
len: 17
d_gene: NA
abundance: once
v_gene: TRBV4-3
CDR3aa: CASSQGRGYQIYNEQFF
CDR3nt: TGCGCCAGCAGCCAGGGCCGGGGTTATCAAATCTACAATGAGCAGTTCTTC

j_gene: TRBJ2-2
len: 14
d_gene: NA
abundance: NA
v_gene: TRBV5-1
CDR3aa: CASSLRQGTGELFF
CDR3nt: TGCGCCAGCAGCTTGAGGCAGGGCACCGGGGAGCTGTTTTTT

j_gene: TRBJ1-3
len: 11
d_gene: NA
abundance: few
v_gene: TRBV29-1
CDR3aa: CSVELRNTIYF
CDR3nt: TGCAGCGTTGAACTCCGAAACACCATATATTTT

j_gene: TRBJ2-1
len: 15
d_gene: NA
abundance: NA
v_gene: TRBV19
CDR3aa: CASMIGPAGYNEQFF
CDR3nt: TGTGCCAGTATGATCGGACCGGCGGGCTACAATGAGCAGTTCTTC

j_gene: TRBJ2-3
len: 15
d_gene: NA
abundance: NA
v_gene: TRBV6-1
CDR3aa: CASSEGAASTDTQYF
CDR3nt: TGTGCCAGCAGTGAAGGAGCGGCTAGCACAGATACGCAGTATTTT

j_gene: TRBJ1-1
len: 12
d_gene: NA
abundance: NA
v_gene: TRBV6-6
CDR3aa: CASSYYSGEAFF
CDR3nt: TGTGCCAGCAGTTACTACTCGGGTGAAGCTTTCTTT

j_gene: TRBJ1-3
len: 16
d_gene: NA
abundance: NA
v_gene: TRBV6-1
CDR3aa: CASSEASGSSGNTIYF
CDR3nt: TGTGCCAGCAGTGAAGCTTCCGGCAGCTCTGGAAACACCATATATTTT

j_gene: TRBJ2-5
len: 14
d_gene: TRBD2
abundance: few
v_gene: TRBV5-6
CDR3aa: CASSFPSGGTAHDF
CDR3nt: TGTGCCAGCAGCTTTCCCAGCGGGGGGACCGCCCACGACTTC

j_gene: TRBJ1-2
len: 14
d_gene: NA
abundance: NA
v_gene: TRBV7-2
CDR3aa: CASSLGGLFYGYTF
CDR3nt: TGTGCCAGCAGCTTAGGGGGTCTCTTCTATGGCTACACCTTC

j_gene: TRBJ2-5
len: 14
d_gene: NA
abundance: NA
v_gene: TRBV28
CDR3aa: CASSSARTKRAQYF
CDR3nt: TGTGCCAGCAGTTCCGCCCGGACCAAGAGGGCCCAGTACTTC

j_gene: TRBJ1-1
len: 12
d_gene: NA
abundance: NA
v_gene: TRBV7-9
CDR3aa: CASSLSRQAGFF
CDR3nt: TGTGCCAGCAGCTTATCACGGCAAGCGGGTTTCTTT

j_gene: TRBJ2-3
len: 16
d_gene: TRBD2
abundance: many
v_gene: TRBV7-6
CDR3aa: CASVQRGAGGTDTQYF
CDR3nt: TGTGCCAGCGTCCAGCGGGGGGCGGGGGGCACAGATACGCAGTATTTT

j_gene: TRBJ2-4
len: 15
d_gene: TRBD1
abundance: NA
v_gene: TRBV7-2
CDR3aa: CASSLYQGAINIQYF
CDR3nt: TGTGCCAGCAGCTTATATCAGGGGGCGATAAACATTCAGTACTTC

j_gene: TRBJ1-5
len: 15
d_gene: TRBD1
abundance: NA
v_gene: TRBV5-1
CDR3aa: CASSYGQGGDQPQHF
CDR3nt: TGCGCCAGCAGCTATGGACAGGGAGGGGATCAGCCCCAGCATTTT

j_gene: TRBJ2-7
len: 15
d_gene: NA
abundance: NA
v_gene: TRBV11-2
CDR3aa: CASSPGGNPPYEQYF
CDR3nt: TGTGCCAGCAGCCCCGGTGGGAACCCACCCTACGAGCAGTACTTC

j_gene: TRBJ2-3
len: 17
d_gene: TRBD2
abundance: NA
v_gene: TRBV30
CDR3aa: CAWTPPRGLAGTDTQYF
CDR3nt: TGTGCCTGGACTCCCCCCCGGGGACTAGCGGGTACAGATACGCAGTATTTT

j_gene: TRBJ1-5
len: 13
d_gene: NA
abundance: NA
v_gene: TRBV19
CDR3aa: CASNVVGNQPQHF
CDR3nt: TGTGCCAGTAATGTGGTAGGCAATCAGCCCCAGCATTTT

j_gene: TRBJ1-1
len: 11
d_gene: NA
abundance: NA
v_gene: TRBV5-5
CDR3aa: CASSRTTEAFF
CDR3nt: TGTGCCAGCAGCCGGACGACTGAAGCTTTCTTT

j_gene: TRBJ2-1
len: 13
d_gene: NA
abundance: NA
v_gene: TRBV4-1
CDR3aa: CASSPRPEGEQFF
CDR3nt: TGCGCCAGCAGCCCTCGACCCGAAGGGGAGCAGTTCTTC

j_gene: TRBJ2-5
len: 17
d_gene: NA
abundance: NA
v_gene: TRBV5-4
CDR3aa: CASSLVGRVGDMETQYF
CDR3nt: TGTGCCAGCAGCTTGGTGGGCAGGGTGGGGGATATGGAGACCCAGTACTTC

j_gene: TRBJ2-7
len: 14
d_gene: TRBD1
abundance: few
v_gene: TRBV6-6
CDR3aa: CASSYGQGAYEQYF
CDR3nt: TGTGCCAGCAGTTATGGGCAGGGGGCTTACGAGCAGTACTTC

j_gene: TRBJ2-3
len: 13
d_gene: NA
abundance: few
v_gene: TRBV19
CDR3aa: CASIASGTDTQYF
CDR3nt: TGTGCCAGTATAGCCAGCGGGACAGATACGCAGTATTTT

j_gene: TRBJ2-7
len: 16
d_gene: NA
abundance: NA
v_gene: TRBV4-1
CDR3aa: CASSQPRGTYSYEQYF
CDR3nt: TGCGCCAGCAGCCAACCCCGAGGGACCTACTCCTACGAGCAGTACTTC

j_gene: TRBJ1-2
len: 13
d_gene: TRBD1
abundance: few
v_gene: TRBV30
CDR3aa: CAWATGGREGYTF
CDR3nt: TGTGCCTGGGCGACAGGGGGACGTGAGGGCTACACCTTC

j_gene: TRBJ1-5
len: 15
d_gene: TRBD1
abundance: NA
v_gene: TRBV9
CDR3aa: CASSAGQGVGQPQHF
CDR3nt: TGTGCCAGCAGCGCCGGACAGGGTGTAGGCCAGCCCCAGCATTTT

j_gene: TRBJ2-7
len: 17
d_gene: TRBD2
abundance: NA
v_gene: TRBV5-6
CDR3aa: CASSTLRLAGASYEQYF
CDR3nt: TGTGCCAGCAGCACTCTGCGACTAGCGGGCGCCTCCTACGAGCAGTACTTC

j_gene: TRBJ1-2
len: 15
d_gene: TRBD1
abundance: NA
v_gene: TRBV27
CDR3aa: CASSLEGARNYGYTF
CDR3nt: TGTGCCAGCAGTTTGGAGGGGGCGAGAAACTATGGCTACACCTTC